The clone carrying this T cell receptor beta chain was recorded a few times. Antigen unknown. CDR1 and CDR2 (germline): SGDLS, YYNGEE. The CDR3 totals 14 residues. V was pared by 6 bases and J by 4 bases, with 7 bases of the junction left unmatched. The data are from a study of T cells in localized non-small cell lung cancer. Clones were read by immunoSEQ multiplex PCR, and TCRdb kept only the in-frame ones, dropping some. Altogether thousands of clones are present, 25% to 35% being singletons, with the ten largest covering 4.5% to 5.5%. Study conclusions and caveats: Because sequencing included only one region (of the tumor), heterogeneity remains possible. The study linked higher blood T cell density to longer overall survival. Measurement of T cell clonality placed uninvolved adjacent lung highest, above the level in tumor.

The rearrangement joins TRBV9 to TRBJ2-3, with TRBD2 matching 8 bases. The input for sequencing was lung tumor tissue, taken before any cancer treatment. The sequence was obtained from a man aged 35 to 70 with stage II lung adenocarcinoma. This chain's CDR3 is CASTRGGGADTQYF. In DNA, the CDR3 is TGTGCCAGCACCCGGGGGGGAGGAGCAGATACGCAGTATTTT.